This TCR beta chain was identified in a study of blood T cell repertoires in COVID-19. Clones were read by immunoSEQ multiplex PCR, and TCRdb kept only the in-frame ones, dropping some. The sample lists 300,000 to 400,000 clones; about nine tenths were seen once. The CDR3 extends over 12 amino acids. From germline, CDR1 is SQVTM and CDR2 ANQGSEA. The ends lost 4 bases at V and 6 bases at J; junction bases unmatched: 4. The sequence was obtained from a man aged 55 to 70 who had recovered from COVID-19. The rearrangement uses TRBV29-1 and TRBJ2-7; TRBD1 agrees at 9 bases. Material for sequencing was PBMCs or T cells enriched from blood (not recorded which). In DNA, the CDR3 is TGCAGCGTTGGTACAGGGGGCTCCGAGCAGTACTTC. Amino acid sequence: CSVGTGGSEQYF.